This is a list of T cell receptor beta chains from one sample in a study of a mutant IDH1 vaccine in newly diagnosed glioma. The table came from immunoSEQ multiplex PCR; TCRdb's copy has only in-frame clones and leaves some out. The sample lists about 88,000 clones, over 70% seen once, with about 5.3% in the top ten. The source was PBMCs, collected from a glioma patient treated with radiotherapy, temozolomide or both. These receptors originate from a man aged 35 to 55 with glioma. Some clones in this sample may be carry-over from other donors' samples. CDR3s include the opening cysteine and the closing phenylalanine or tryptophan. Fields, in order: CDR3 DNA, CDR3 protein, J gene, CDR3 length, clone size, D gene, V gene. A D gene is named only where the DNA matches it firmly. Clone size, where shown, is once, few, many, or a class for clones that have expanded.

TGTGCCACCAGCAGAGAACTATCCTACAATGAGCAGTTCTTC	CATSRELSYNEQFF	TRBJ2-1	14	few	.	TRBV15
TGTGCCAGCAGCTCACTCACAGATACGCAGTATTTT	CASSSLTDTQYF	TRBJ2-3	12	.	.	TRBV9
TGTGCCAGCAGTCGCTCCGGGACAGGGCTCCAAGAGACCCAGTACTTC	CASSRSGTGLQETQYF	TRBJ2-5	16	.	TRBD1	TRBV27
TGTGCCAGCAAAAACCAGGGAGTAGCAGATACGCAGTATTTT	CASKNQGVADTQYF	TRBJ2-3	14	.	.	TRBV2
TGTGCCAGCTCACCATCTCGAGGGGGACAGGTCCCTTATGGCTACACCTTC	CASSPSRGGQVPYGYTF	TRBJ1-2	17	.	TRBD1	TRBV18
TGTGCCAGCAGCCCAACAGCGGGGGTAGACACTGAAGCTTTCTTT	CASSPTAGVDTEAFF	TRBJ1-1	15	.	.	TRBV11-2
TGTGCCAGCAGCGTAAGTTCCGGGGATACGCAGTATTTT	CASSVSSGDTQYF	TRBJ2-3	13	.	.	TRBV9
TGTGCCAGCATATTTCATTTAGGGGGCAATCAGCCCCAGCATTTT	CASIFHLGGNQPQHF	TRBJ1-5	15	few	.	TRBV27
TGTGCCAGCGGCGGTGCCTACGAGCAGTACTTC	CASGGAYEQYF	TRBJ2-7	11	.	.	TRBV7-2
TGTGCCAGCAGCCAACGGGGGGCGGGACGGTACGAGCAGTACTTC	CASSQRGAGRYEQYF	TRBJ2-7	15	.	.	TRBV14
TGCAGCGTTGGCCCCGGGGAGACCCAGTACTTC	CSVGPGETQYF	TRBJ2-5	11	.	.	TRBV29-1
TGTGCCAGTAGTACCCAGGGGATGAGCAATCAGCCCCAGCATTTT	CASSTQGMSNQPQHF	TRBJ1-5	15	.	.	TRBV19
TGCGCCAGCAGCCAAGATGACAGAACCTATTATGGCTACACCTTC	CASSQDDRTYYGYTF	TRBJ1-2	15	.	.	TRBV4-1
TGTGCCTGGAGTAGTAAGGCCAGGTCTTATGGCTACACCTTC	CAWSSKARSYGYTF	TRBJ1-2	14	.	.	TRBV30
TGCGCCAGCAGCCTGGCCCACACAGATACGCAGTATTTT	CASSLAHTDTQYF	TRBJ2-3	13	.	.	TRBV4-1
TGTGCCAGCAGTGAGCAGGGCAAGAACACTGAAGCTTTCTTT	CASSEQGKNTEAFF	TRBJ1-1	14	few	.	TRBV6-1
TGTGCCAGTAGCGCAACCAGGGGCTGGGGGGGCACAGATACGCAGTATTTT	CASSATRGWGGTDTQYF	TRBJ2-3	17	.	.	TRBV19
TGTGCCAGCAGCTTACTTGGACAGGGGAACACTGAAGCTTTCTTT	CASSLLGQGNTEAFF	TRBJ1-1	15	.	TRBD1	TRBV13
TGTGCCAGCAGCCCGGTGAGGGACAGGCAAGAGACCCAGTACTTC	CASSPVRDRQETQYF	TRBJ2-5	15	.	TRBD1	TRBV6-4
TGTGCCAGCAGCTTCTCGGGGACAGGGGCAGTCGAGCAGTACTTC	CASSFSGTGAVEQYF	TRBJ2-7	15	few	TRBD1	TRBV7-9
TGTGCCTGGAGAATTGCAGGGAACTCTGGAAACACCATATATTTT	CAWRIAGNSGNTIYF	TRBJ1-3	15	once	.	TRBV30
TGTGCCAGCACCCAAAGAGGGCTCTCCTACGAGCAGTACTTC	CASTQRGLSYEQYF	TRBJ2-7	14	.	.	TRBV5-6
TGTGCCAGCAGTTACCGTGGGACAGGGGGCGACGAGCAGTACTTC	CASSYRGTGGDEQYF	TRBJ2-7	15	.	TRBD1	TRBV6-5
TGTGCCAGCAGCCCCACAGGGGATTTCTATGGCTACACCTTC	CASSPTGDFYGYTF	TRBJ1-2	14	.	TRBD1	TRBV9
TGTGCCAGCAGCCATGGGGGCAGCCGCACAGATACGCAGTATTTT	CASSHGGSRTDTQYF	TRBJ2-3	15	.	.	TRBV7-2
TGTGCCAGCAGTATCGGCCTCGCCTACGAGCAGTACTTC	CASSIGLAYEQYF	TRBJ2-7	13	.	.	TRBV6-5
TGCGCCAGCAGCCAAGATACATCTAGGGAGACCCAGTACTTC	CASSQDTSRETQYF	TRBJ2-5	14	.	.	TRBV4-1
TGTGCCAGCAGTTACGGGACAGGGGCTGAAGCTTTCTTT	CASSYGTGAEAFF	TRBJ1-1	13	.	TRBD1	TRBV6-6
TGTGCCAGCAGCCCCGGGTCTAGGGAGACCCAGTACTTC	CASSPGSRETQYF	TRBJ2-5	13	.	.	TRBV11-2
TGTGCCAGCAGACCGCCGGGCCGCCGCGGGGATACGCAGTATTTT	CASRPPGRRGDTQYF	TRBJ2-3	15	.	.	TRBV6-5
TGTGCCTGGAGTTCACCGGGACAGGGGAGCTCCTACGAGCAGTACTTC	CAWSSPGQGSSYEQYF	TRBJ2-7	16	.	TRBD1	TRBV30
TGTGCCAGCACAACGGGGACTAGCGCACCCGGGGAGCTGTTTTTT	CASTTGTSAPGELFF	TRBJ2-2	15	.	TRBD2	TRBV25-1
TGCGCCAGCAGCTTGGTTGCAGGGGCGAACACCGGGGAGCTGTTTTTT	CASSLVAGANTGELFF	TRBJ2-2	16	.	.	TRBV5-1
TGTGCCAGCAGTGGGACAGGGGTCAAAGATCAGCCCCAGCATTTT	CASSGTGVKDQPQHF	TRBJ1-5	15	few	TRBD1	TRBV2
TGCGCCAGCAGCCCAACTATGGACAGCCAAGATCAAGAGACCCAGTACTTC	CASSPTMDSQDQETQYF	TRBJ2-5	17	many	.	TRBV4-1
TGTGCCAGCATCAAGGGGTTAGGGCGCACAGATACGCAGTATTTT	CASIKGLGRTDTQYF	TRBJ2-3	15	.	.	TRBV6-1
TGTGCCAGCAGCTCCGACCGGGGGGCCTCCTACAATGAGCAGTTCTTC	CASSSDRGASYNEQFF	TRBJ2-1	16	.	.	TRBV7-8
TGTGCCAGCAGCCGTTTCGGGACAGGTGGAAACACCATATATTTT	CASSRFGTGGNTIYF	TRBJ1-3	15	.	TRBD1	TRBV5-6
TGTGCCAGCAGCCCCCTCCGGGGCTCCAATCAGCCCCAGCATTTT	CASSPLRGSNQPQHF	TRBJ1-5	15	.	.	TRBV7-2
TGTGCCAGCAGTTCACTGGAGGTTCAGCCCCAGCATTTT	CASSSLEVQPQHF	TRBJ1-5	13	.	.	TRBV6-1
TGTGCCTGGAGTTTAGGACAGAGGGCCTATGGCTACACCTTC	CAWSLGQRAYGYTF	TRBJ1-2	14	.	.	TRBV30
TGTGCCAGCAGTTACCTCGACGGCGGTGAGCAGTTCTTC	CASSYLDGGEQFF	TRBJ2-1	13	.	.	TRBV6-5
TGCAGCGTTGAAGATCGCACGACAGGGTATGGCTACACCTTC	CSVEDRTTGYGYTF	TRBJ1-2	14	.	TRBD1	TRBV29-1